The 6 T cell receptor beta chains presented below share a single source sample, sequenced in a study of CXCR3-negative and CXCR3-positive naive CD8 T cells. It was by 5' RACE with UMI labels that the TRB cDNA libraries were prepared. TCRdb reprocessed the 5' RACE reads; each CDR3 protein has one entry and no DNA is given. The data show around 52,000 distinct CDR3 sequences, and the top ten clones hold about a quarter. Sequencing was performed on memory CD8+ T cells from blood. The receptors were gathered from a human donor in good health. Some clones in this sample may be carry-over from other donors' samples.

The rearrangement links TRBV12-3 or TRBV12-4 to TRBJ2-5; the D gene TCRdb calls, TRBD1, cannot be checked with no DNA. The CDR3 spans 17 residues. The CDR3 here is CASRTTLHRGPLETQYF.

The chain is built from TRBV29-1 and TRBJ1-2; no DNA is available, so the TRBD1 call from TCRdb remains unchecked. The V gene's germline CDR1 is SQVTM and CDR2 ANQGSEA. The CDR3 has 15 amino acids. The CDR3 is CSVEDPRADNYGYTF.

Measured by frequency, this clonotype is medium-sized (0.01 to 0.1%). The chain joins TRBV30 to TRBJ2-1. Germline lookup yields CDR1 GTSNPN and CDR2 SVGIG (reference sequence). The CDR3 extends over 15 amino acids. The CDR3 spells CAWSVGGKDYNEQFF.

The J gene is TRBJ1-2, the V gene TRBV4-1; TCRdb reports TRBD1, a call that lacks DNA to check it against. This CDR3 has 15 residues. CDR1 and CDR2 from the germline V gene are MGHRA and YSYEKL. The CDR3 sequence: CASSQESGGSYGYTF.

The chain recombines TRBV4-1 with TRBJ1-1. The CDR3 extends over 13 amino acids. Germline CDR1 reads MGHRA; CDR2 reads YSYEKL. This CDR3 is CASSQIGVAEAFF.

The V gene is TRBV6-5, the J gene TRBJ2-1; the D gene TCRdb calls, TRBD1, cannot be checked with no DNA. The CDR3 has 12 residues. Germline V CDR1 and CDR2: MNHEY, SVGAGI. Here the CDR3 reads CASSWTGGEQFF.